The clone carrying this T cell receptor (beta chain) was seen a single time. The CDR3 length is 11 residues. Germline V gene sequence: CDR1 SGHTA, CDR2 FQGTGA. Between the trimmed V and J ends, which lost 8 bases and 12 bases, there was a span of 14 bases. The record originates from a study of blood T cell repertoires in COVID-19. Using immunoSEQ multiplex PCR, the repertoire was profiled, and TCRdb retains in-frame clones only, with some absent. The sample contains hundreds of thousands of clones, 85% to 90% of which appear only once. The genes are TRBV7-3 and TRBJ2-4; a weak D match, TRBD1 (5 bases). Sequencing was carried out using peripheral blood. This TCR came from a woman between 50 and 59 years old with COVID-19, enrolled during active disease. CDR3 bases: TGTGCCAGCCCCCTGATGGACAATCAGTACTTC. Its translation is CASPLMDNQYF.